These 7 T cell receptor beta chains share one sample of origin, sequenced in a study of CD8+CD57+ T cells in acquired aplastic anemia. According to the study, genomic DNA was the template for TCR beta VDJ and CDR3 profiling. TCRdb analysed the reads with MiXCR anew, one entry per CDR3 protein. The sample carries a few hundred thousand distinct CDR3 sequences, approximately 55% recorded once. Sequenced material: sorted CD4+, CD8+, or CD8+CD57+ T cells (not recorded which) from PBMCs. The receptors were gathered from a human donor with severe aplastic anemia or a healthy control (not recorded which).

The sample holds many counts of this clonotype. The chain couples TRBV20-1 to TRBJ1-6; 7 nucleotides agree with TRBD1. The CDR3 spans 14 residues. Per the germline V gene, CDR1 is DFQATT and CDR2 is SNEGSKA (reference sequence). Trimming took 1 base from V and 9 from J; bases not matched to a gene: 6. CDR3 in amino acids: CSARGQGDSSPLHF. Here the CDR3 DNA reads TGCAGTGCTAGAGGACAGGGAGACAGTTCACCCCTCCACTTT.

J is TRBJ2-7 and V is TRBV5-1; D is perhaps TRBD1 or TRBD2 (5 bases each). There are 12 residues in the CDR3. CDR1 is SGHRS and CDR2 is YFSETQ in the germline V gene. V was clipped by 7 bases and J by 6 bases, with 14 bases between them. CDR3 region: CASSLGPGEQYF. CDR3 sequence (DNA): TGCGCCAGCTCACTGGGACCTGGCGAGCAGTACTTC.

V is TRBV20-1 and J is TRBJ2-5; 7 bases agree with TRBD2. Germline CDR1 reads DFQATT; CDR2 reads SNEGSKA (reference sequence). The CDR3 is 12 amino acids. For the CDR3, the DNA is TGCAGCGCCCCCGGGGGGCAAGAGACCCAGTACTTC. Translating gives CSAPGGQETQYF.

The chain couples TRBV24-1 to TRBJ2-5, with 9 bases matching TRBD2. Germline CDR1 KGHDR, CDR2 SFDVKD. The CDR3 covers 15 residues. With 4 bases clipped from V and 5 bases from J, the junction kept 7 bases outside the gene matches. The CDR3: CATSELAGDMETQYF. The DNA for the CDR3 is TGTGCCACCAGTGAATTAGCGGGAGACATGGAGACCCAGTACTTC.

The chain recombines TRBV15 with TRBJ1-1; a weak D match, TRBD1 (5 bases). The V and J ends lost 1 base and 3 bases respectively, with 9 bases between them. The CDR3 covers 14 residues. Looked up from germline, CDR1 is LNHNV and CDR2 is YYDKDF (reference sequence). CDR3 residues: CATSRVGRDTEAFF. The CDR3 nucleotides are TGTGCCACCAGCAGAGTAGGCAGGGACACTGAAGCTTTCTTT. The whole variable domain, filled in from reference TRBV15 and TRBJ1-1, reads DAMVIQNPRYQVTQFGKPVTLSCSQTLNHNVMYWYQQKSSQAPKLLFHYYDKDFNNEADTPDNFQSRRPNTSFCFLDIRSPGLGDTAMYLCATSRVGRDTEAFFGQGTRLTVV.

The chain employs TRBV7-2 and TRBJ2-1, with 8 bases identical to TRBD1. Germline V gene data show CDR1 as SGHTA and CDR2 as FQGNSA. V shed 2 bases, J shed 5 bases, and the junction held 2 bases outside the gene matches. The CDR3 sequence is 14 residues long. The CDR3 nucleotides are TGTGCCAGCAGCTTACGGACAGGGAACAATGAGCAGTTCTTC. Its protein is CASSLRTGNNEQFF.

The chain combines TRBV15 with TRBJ1-1; the D gene is possibly TRBD1 (6 bases). V lost 3 bases to trimming and J lost 1 base, with 6 bases between them. The V gene's germline CDR1 is LNHNV and CDR2 YYDKDF (reference sequence). There are 13 residues in the CDR3. The CDR3 DNA follows: TGTGCCACCAGCAGGGACAGGAACACTGAAGCTTTCTTT. Amino acids: CATSRDRNTEAFF.